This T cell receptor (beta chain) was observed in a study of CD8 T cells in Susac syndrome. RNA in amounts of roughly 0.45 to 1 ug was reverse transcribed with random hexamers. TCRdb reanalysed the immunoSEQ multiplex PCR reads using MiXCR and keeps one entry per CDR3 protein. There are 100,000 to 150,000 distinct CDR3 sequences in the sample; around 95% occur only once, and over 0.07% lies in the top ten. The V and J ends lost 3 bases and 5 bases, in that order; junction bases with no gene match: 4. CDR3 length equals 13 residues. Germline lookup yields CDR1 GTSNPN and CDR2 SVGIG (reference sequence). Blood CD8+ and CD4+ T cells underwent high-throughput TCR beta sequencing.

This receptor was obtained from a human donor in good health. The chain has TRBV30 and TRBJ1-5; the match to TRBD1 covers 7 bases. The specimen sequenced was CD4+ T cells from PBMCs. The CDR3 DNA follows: TGTGCCTGGAGCGACAGGGCGGATCAGCCCCAGCATTTT. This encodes CAWSDRADQPQHF.